The rows below give T cell receptor beta chains drawn from one sample of a study of blood T cell repertoires in COVID-19. The method was immunoSEQ multiplex PCR; TCRdb's version includes in-frame clones alone and lacks a portion of them. Among around 150,000 clones listed, 65% to 85% were seen once. The sequenced sample was PBMCs or T cells enriched from blood (not recorded which). These receptors were taken from a man aged 70-80 years who had been exposed to COVID-19. The CDR3 runs from the conserved cysteine through the conserved F or W. D genes are given only for firm matches. Clone size, where shown, is once, few, many, or a class for clones that have expanded.

CDR3 length: 15; clone size: NA; J gene: TRBJ1-5; D gene: TRBD1; V gene: TRBV2; CDR3 DNA: TGTGCCAGCAGTCGACAGGGGAACAGCAATCAGCCCCAGCATTTT; CDR3 protein: CASSRQGNSNQPQHF
CDR3 length: 15; clone size: NA; J gene: TRBJ1-5; D gene: TRBD1; V gene: TRBV19; CDR3 DNA: TGTGCCAGTAGTACTCACTCGACAGGGGCTCAGCCCCAGCATTTT; CDR3 protein: CASSTHSTGAQPQHF
CDR3 length: 17; clone size: NA; J gene: TRBJ2-5; D gene: NA; V gene: TRBV28; CDR3 DNA: TGTGCCAGCAGTTTCCCCCGGGGGATGGGGGGTCGAGAGACCCAGTACTTC; CDR3 protein: CASSFPRGMGGRETQYF
CDR3 length: 18; clone size: NA; J gene: TRBJ1-5; D gene: TRBD1; V gene: TRBV19; CDR3 DNA: TGTGCCAGTAGTATAGGGACAGGTGGCCCGTATAGCAATCAGCCCCAGCATTTT; CDR3 protein: CASSIGTGGPYSNQPQHF
CDR3 length: 16; clone size: NA; J gene: TRBJ2-3; D gene: TRBD1; V gene: TRBV10-1; CDR3 DNA: TGCGCCAGCAGTCCCGGGACAGGGGGAGTCACAGATACGCAGTATTTT; CDR3 protein: CASSPGTGGVTDTQYF
CDR3 length: 13; clone size: NA; J gene: TRBJ1-2; D gene: NA; V gene: TRBV7-2; CDR3 DNA: TGTGCCAGCAGCCTACAGGCTAACTATGGCTACACCTTC; CDR3 protein: CASSLQANYGYTF
CDR3 length: 15; clone size: once; J gene: TRBJ2-7; D gene: TRBD1; V gene: TRBV4-3; CDR3 DNA: TGCGCCAGCAGCCAAGGGGACAGGCTCGGCTACGAGCAGTACTTC; CDR3 protein: CASSQGDRLGYEQYF
CDR3 length: 16; clone size: NA; J gene: TRBJ2-1; D gene: TRBD1; V gene: TRBV19; CDR3 DNA: TGTGCCAGTACCCTGGCGGCAGGGGGTAAGGGCAATGAGCAGTTCTTC; CDR3 protein: CASTLAAGGKGNEQFF
CDR3 length: 14; clone size: NA; J gene: TRBJ1-5; D gene: NA; V gene: TRBV19; CDR3 DNA: TGTGCCAGTAGTGGTGGCAGGGCCAATCAGCCCCAGCATTTT; CDR3 protein: CASSGGRANQPQHF
CDR3 length: 14; clone size: NA; J gene: TRBJ1-2; D gene: TRBD1; V gene: TRBV5-6; CDR3 DNA: TGTGCCAGCAGCCCTTATGGACAGGGTACTGGCTACACCTTC; CDR3 protein: CASSPYGQGTGYTF
CDR3 length: 15; clone size: NA; J gene: TRBJ2-1; D gene: TRBD2; V gene: TRBV5-1; CDR3 DNA: TGCGCCAGCAGCTTGGATCTAGCGGGGTACAATGAGCAGTTCTTC; CDR3 protein: CASSLDLAGYNEQFF
CDR3 length: 14; clone size: NA; J gene: TRBJ2-7; D gene: NA; V gene: TRBV19; CDR3 DNA: TGTGCCAGTAGTATAGATACGCGATCCTACGAGCAGTACTTC; CDR3 protein: CASSIDTRSYEQYF
CDR3 length: 13; clone size: NA; J gene: TRBJ1-2; D gene: NA; V gene: TRBV19; CDR3 DNA: TGTGCCAGTAGTATCGGGGGACCCTATGGCTACACCTTC; CDR3 protein: CASSIGGPYGYTF
CDR3 length: 15; clone size: NA; J gene: TRBJ2-7; D gene: NA; V gene: TRBV30; CDR3 DNA: TGTGCCTGGAGTGTCCCCATGCAGCGCAAGTACGAGCAGTACTTC; CDR3 protein: CAWSVPMQRKYEQYF
CDR3 length: 16; clone size: NA; J gene: TRBJ1-6; D gene: NA; V gene: TRBV6-5; CDR3 DNA: TGTGCCAGCAGTTACTCGAAGGCCTCGGGGGGGATACCCCTCCACTTT; CDR3 protein: CASSYSKASGGIPLHF
CDR3 length: 14; clone size: NA; J gene: TRBJ1-3; D gene: NA; V gene: TRBV7-8; CDR3 DNA: TGTGCCAGCACCCTAGGGGGCTCTGGAAACACCATATATTTT; CDR3 protein: CASTLGGSGNTIYF
CDR3 length: 18; clone size: few; J gene: TRBJ2-7; D gene: TRBD2; V gene: TRBV5-5; CDR3 DNA: TGTGCCAGCACCGTGAGGATTAGCGGGGGGCCTAGAACCTACGAGCAGTACTTC; CDR3 protein: CASTVRISGGPRTYEQYF
CDR3 length: 16; clone size: once; J gene: TRBJ1-3; D gene: TRBD1; V gene: TRBV5-1; CDR3 DNA: TGCGCCAGCAGCCCAACCCTCACAGGGGTTGAAAACACCATATATTTT; CDR3 protein: CASSPTLTGVENTIYF
CDR3 length: 16; clone size: NA; J gene: TRBJ1-4; D gene: NA; V gene: TRBV5-5; CDR3 DNA: TGTGCCAGCAGCTCGCGCTTCACAGGTTGGGATGAAAAACTGTTTTTT; CDR3 protein: CASSSRFTGWDEKLFF
CDR3 length: 13; clone size: NA; J gene: TRBJ1-5; D gene: NA; V gene: TRBV5-1; CDR3 DNA: TGCGCCAGCAGCCCGGTCCCCCGCCAGCCCCAGCATTTT; CDR3 protein: CASSPVPRQPQHF
CDR3 length: 17; clone size: NA; J gene: TRBJ2-7; D gene: NA; V gene: TRBV6-4; CDR3 DNA: TGTGCCAGCAGTGACTCCCTGAAAGAGGGACATCGAGTCGAGCAGTACTTC; CDR3 protein: CASSDSLKEGHRVEQYF
CDR3 length: 14; clone size: few; J gene: TRBJ1-4; D gene: TRBD1; V gene: TRBV6-5; CDR3 DNA: TGTGCCAGCAGCCCGGGACAGGGGAATGAAAAACTGTTTTTT; CDR3 protein: CASSPGQGNEKLFF
CDR3 length: 14; clone size: NA; J gene: TRBJ2-3; D gene: NA; V gene: TRBV9; CDR3 DNA: TGTGCCAGCAGCCCGATCGACGGGGTAAATACGCAGTATTTT; CDR3 protein: CASSPIDGVNTQYF
CDR3 length: 15; clone size: NA; J gene: TRBJ1-1; D gene: NA; V gene: TRBV7-2; CDR3 DNA: TGTGCCAGCAGCGGTAGTGGGGGCCTGGTCACTGAAGCTTTCTTT; CDR3 protein: CASSGSGGLVTEAFF
CDR3 length: 15; clone size: NA; J gene: TRBJ1-4; D gene: TRBD1; V gene: TRBV6-5; CDR3 DNA: TGTGCCAGCAGCCGCGGGGACAGAGATAATGAAAAACTGTTTTTT; CDR3 protein: CASSRGDRDNEKLFF
CDR3 length: 14; clone size: NA; J gene: TRBJ2-1; D gene: NA; V gene: TRBV21-1; CDR3 DNA: TGTGCCAGCAGCAAAGTGACAGCAGACAATGAGCAGTTCTTC; CDR3 protein: CASSKVTADNEQFF
CDR3 length: 14; clone size: NA; J gene: TRBJ2-2; D gene: TRBD1; V gene: TRBV2; CDR3 DNA: TGTGCCAGCAGGTGGACAGGGGAAACCGGGGAGCTGTTTTTT; CDR3 protein: CASRWTGETGELFF
CDR3 length: 15; clone size: NA; J gene: TRBJ1-2; D gene: TRBD1; V gene: TRBV7-8; CDR3 DNA: TGTGCCAGCAGCTTGAGGACAGGCCAAGGTCGTGGCTACACCTTC; CDR3 protein: CASSLRTGQGRGYTF
CDR3 length: 15; clone size: NA; J gene: TRBJ1-2; D gene: NA; V gene: TRBV7-9; CDR3 DNA: TGTGCCAGCAGCGCCCTTTCTGGTGCGGAGTCGGGCTACACCTTC; CDR3 protein: CASSALSGAESGYTF
CDR3 length: 15; clone size: few; J gene: TRBJ2-7; D gene: NA; V gene: TRBV27; CDR3 DNA: TGTGCCAGCAGTTTGAAAACTAGTGGGGCCTACGAGCAGTACTTC; CDR3 protein: CASSLKTSGAYEQYF
CDR3 length: 16; clone size: once; J gene: TRBJ2-1; D gene: TRBD2; V gene: TRBV27; CDR3 DNA: TGTGCCAGCAGTTCGACTAGCGGGAGGGCCTCCAATGAGCAGTTCTTC; CDR3 protein: CASSSTSGRASNEQFF
CDR3 length: 18; clone size: NA; J gene: TRBJ1-5; D gene: NA; V gene: TRBV28; CDR3 DNA: TGTGCCAGCGGAGGGTTGGACTTTCTGCCCTATAGCAATCAGCCCCAGCATTTT; CDR3 protein: CASGGLDFLPYSNQPQHF
CDR3 length: 14; clone size: once; J gene: TRBJ2-7; D gene: NA; V gene: TRBV30; CDR3 DNA: TGTGCCTGGAGTGTAGGCACAGGGATAAACGAGCAGTACTTC; CDR3 protein: CAWSVGTGINEQYF
CDR3 length: 15; clone size: NA; J gene: TRBJ2-7; D gene: NA; V gene: TRBV5-1; CDR3 DNA: TGCGCCAGCAGCTTGGTAGCAGGGAATTTTCACGAGCAGTACTTC; CDR3 protein: CASSLVAGNFHEQYF
CDR3 length: 11; clone size: NA; J gene: TRBJ1-2; D gene: NA; V gene: TRBV2; CDR3 DNA: TGTGCCAGCAGCCGGGAGGGTCAAGTCTCCTTC; CDR3 protein: CASSREGQVSF